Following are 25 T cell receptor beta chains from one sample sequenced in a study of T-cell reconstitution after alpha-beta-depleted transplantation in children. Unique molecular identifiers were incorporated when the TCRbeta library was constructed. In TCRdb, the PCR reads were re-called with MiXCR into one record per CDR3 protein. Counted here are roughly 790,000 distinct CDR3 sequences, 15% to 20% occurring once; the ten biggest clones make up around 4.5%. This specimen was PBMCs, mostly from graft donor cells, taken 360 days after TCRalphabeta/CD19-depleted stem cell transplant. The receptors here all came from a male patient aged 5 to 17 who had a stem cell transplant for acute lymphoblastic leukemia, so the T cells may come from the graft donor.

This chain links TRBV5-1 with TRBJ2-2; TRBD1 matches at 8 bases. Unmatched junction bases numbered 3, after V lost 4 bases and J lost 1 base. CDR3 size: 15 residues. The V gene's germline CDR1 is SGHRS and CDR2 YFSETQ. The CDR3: CASSPDRENTGELFF. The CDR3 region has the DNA TGCGCCAGCAGCCCGGACAGGGAGAACACCGGGGAGCTGTTTTTT.

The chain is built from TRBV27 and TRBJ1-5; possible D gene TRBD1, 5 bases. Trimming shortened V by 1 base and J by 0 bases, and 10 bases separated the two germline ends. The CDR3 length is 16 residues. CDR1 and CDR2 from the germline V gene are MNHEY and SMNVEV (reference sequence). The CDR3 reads CASSLFGDYSNQPQHF. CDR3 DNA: TGTGCCAGCAGTTTATTCGGGGACTATAGCAATCAGCCCCAGCATTTT.

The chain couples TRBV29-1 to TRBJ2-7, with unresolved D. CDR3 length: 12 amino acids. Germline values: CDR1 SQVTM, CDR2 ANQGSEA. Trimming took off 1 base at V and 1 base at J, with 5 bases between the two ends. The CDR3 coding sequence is TGCAGCGTTGAAGCAGAATCCTACGAGCAGTACTTC. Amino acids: CSVEAESYEQYF.

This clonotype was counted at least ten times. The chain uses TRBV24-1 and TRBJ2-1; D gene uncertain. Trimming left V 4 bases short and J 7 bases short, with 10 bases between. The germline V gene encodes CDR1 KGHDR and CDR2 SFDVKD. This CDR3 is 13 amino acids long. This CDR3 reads CATSEESGNEQFF. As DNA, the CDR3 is TGTGCCACCAGTGAGGAGTCTGGGAATGAGCAGTTCTTC.

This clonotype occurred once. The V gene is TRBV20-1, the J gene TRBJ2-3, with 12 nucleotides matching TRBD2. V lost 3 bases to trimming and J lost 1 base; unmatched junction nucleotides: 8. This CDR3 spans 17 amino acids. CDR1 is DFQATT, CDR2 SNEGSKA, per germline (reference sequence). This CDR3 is CSARPNGLAGRTDTQYF. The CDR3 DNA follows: TGCAGTGCTAGGCCAAACGGACTAGCGGGACGCACAGATACGCAGTATTTT.

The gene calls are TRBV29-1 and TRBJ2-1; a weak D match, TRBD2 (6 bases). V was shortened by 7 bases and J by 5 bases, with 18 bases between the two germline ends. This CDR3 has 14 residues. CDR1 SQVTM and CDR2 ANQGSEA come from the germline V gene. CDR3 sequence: CSAYLGGWHNEQFF. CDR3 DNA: TGCAGCGCTTACCTGGGGGGTTGGCACAATGAGCAGTTCTTC.

The DNA of the CDR3 is TGTGCCAGCAGTGGGTTTCGTCGAGGGCAGGGCCTCTACGAGCAGTACTTC. Its translation is CASSGFRRGQGLYEQYF. V gene TRBV2 combines with J gene TRBJ2-7; either TRBD1 or TRBD2 may supply D (5 bases each). V was shortened by 4 bases and J by 3 bases, with 22 bases between the two germline ends. This CDR3 contains 17 residues. Germline loops: CDR1 SNHLY, CDR2 FYNNEI.

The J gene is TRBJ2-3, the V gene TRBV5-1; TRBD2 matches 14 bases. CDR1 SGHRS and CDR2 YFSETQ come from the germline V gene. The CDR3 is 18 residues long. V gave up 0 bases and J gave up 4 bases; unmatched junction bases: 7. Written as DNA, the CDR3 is TGCGCCAGCAGCTTGGACCGTTCGGGACTAGCGGGAGCAGATACGCAGTATTTT. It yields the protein CASSLDRSGLAGADTQYF.

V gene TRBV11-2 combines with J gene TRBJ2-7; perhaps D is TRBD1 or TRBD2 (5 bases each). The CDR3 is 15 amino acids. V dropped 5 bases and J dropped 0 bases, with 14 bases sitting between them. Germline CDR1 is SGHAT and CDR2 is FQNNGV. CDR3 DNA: TGTGCCAGCAGCGGGCCGGGACGCCGCTCCTACGAGCAGTACTTC. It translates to CASSGPGRRSYEQYF.

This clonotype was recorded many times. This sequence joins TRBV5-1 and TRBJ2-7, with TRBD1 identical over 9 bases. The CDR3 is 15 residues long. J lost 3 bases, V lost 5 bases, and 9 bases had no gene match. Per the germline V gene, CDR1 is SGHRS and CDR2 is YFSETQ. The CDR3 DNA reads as TGCGCCAGCAGGCTCTCGGGACAGGGTTTCTACGAGCAGTACTTC. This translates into CASRLSGQGFYEQYF.

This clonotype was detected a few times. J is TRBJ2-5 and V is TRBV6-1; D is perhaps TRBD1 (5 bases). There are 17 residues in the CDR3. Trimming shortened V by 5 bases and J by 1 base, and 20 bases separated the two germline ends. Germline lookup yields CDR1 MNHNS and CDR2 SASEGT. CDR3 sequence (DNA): TGTGCCAGCAGTCCCACACCCACCTCAGGGTCCCAAGAGACCCAGTACTTC. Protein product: CASSPTPTSGSQETQYF.

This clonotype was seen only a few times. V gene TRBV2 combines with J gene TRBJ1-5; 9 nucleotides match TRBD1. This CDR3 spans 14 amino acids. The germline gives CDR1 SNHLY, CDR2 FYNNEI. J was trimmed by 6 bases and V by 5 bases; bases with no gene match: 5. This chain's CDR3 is CASSRTGDAQPQHF. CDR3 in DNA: TGTGCCAGCAGTCGGACAGGGGATGCTCAGCCCCAGCATTTT.

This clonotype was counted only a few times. As DNA, the CDR3 is TGTGCCAGCAATCCGACAGGGGAGGGGTACAATGAGCAGTTCTTC. Translation gives CASNPTGEGYNEQFF. V usage is TRBV27 and J usage is TRBJ2-1, with a possible D match to TRBD1 (8 bases). With 7 bases removed from V and 4 bases from J, the gap between germline ends came to 17 bases. Germline V CDR1 and CDR2: MNHEY, SMNVEV (reference sequence). The CDR3 extends over 15 amino acids.

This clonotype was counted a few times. This chain's CDR3 is CASSLEIMGGSQNEQFF. CDR3 DNA sequence: TGTGCCAGCAGCTTAGAAATTATGGGCGGCTCCCAAAATGAGCAGTTCTTC. This chain connects TRBV11-2 to TRBJ2-1; no reliable D call. The V end was cut by 0 bases, the J end by 7 bases, with 19 bases between. Germline CDR1 and CDR2: SGHAT and FQNNGV. The CDR3 is 17 residues long. Complete variable domain (other parts from reference TRBV11-2 and TRBJ2-1): EAGVAQSPRYKIIEKRQSVAFWCNPISGHATLYWYQQILGQGPKLLIQFQNNGVVDDSQLPKDRFSAERLKGVDSTLKIQPAKLEDSAVYLCASSLEIMGGSQNEQFFGPGTRLTVL.

The CDR3, as DNA: TGTGCCAGCAGTGCCGGAGTAGCGGGAGGGAGCACAGATACGCAGTATTTT. Its protein product is CASSAGVAGGSTDTQYF. The rearrangement links TRBV6-1 to TRBJ2-3; 11 bases are shared with TRBD2. This CDR3 spans 17 amino acids. The V gene end was trimmed by 4 bases and the J gene end by 0 bases; junction bases not matched to a gene: 6. In germline, CDR1 is MNHNS, CDR2 SASEGT.

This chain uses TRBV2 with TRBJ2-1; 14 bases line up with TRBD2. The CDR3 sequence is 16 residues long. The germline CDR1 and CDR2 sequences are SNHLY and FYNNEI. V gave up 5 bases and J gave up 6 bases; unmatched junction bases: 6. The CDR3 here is CASSNQTSGRGNEQFF. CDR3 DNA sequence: TGTGCCAGCAGTAACCAGACTAGCGGGAGGGGCAATGAGCAGTTCTTC.

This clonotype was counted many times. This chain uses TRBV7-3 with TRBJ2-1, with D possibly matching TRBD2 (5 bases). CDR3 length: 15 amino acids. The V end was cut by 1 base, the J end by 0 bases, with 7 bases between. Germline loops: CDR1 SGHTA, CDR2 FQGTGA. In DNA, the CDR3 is TGTGCCAGCAGCTTAAGACTAAGCTCCTACAATGAGCAGTTCTTC. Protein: CASSLRLSSYNEQFF.

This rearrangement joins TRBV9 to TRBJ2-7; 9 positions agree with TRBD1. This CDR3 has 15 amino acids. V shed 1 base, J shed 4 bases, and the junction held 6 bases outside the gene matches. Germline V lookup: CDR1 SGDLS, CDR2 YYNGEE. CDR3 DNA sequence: TGTGCCAGCAGCGTACATGGGGACAGGGCGTACGAGCAGTACTTC. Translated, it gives CASSVHGDRAYEQYF. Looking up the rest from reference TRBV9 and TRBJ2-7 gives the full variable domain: DSGVTQTPKHLITATGQRVTLRCSPRSGDLSVYWYQQSLDQGLQFLIQYYNGEERAKGNILERFSAQQFPDLHSELNLSSLELGDSALYFCASSVHGDRAYEQYFGPGTRLTVT.

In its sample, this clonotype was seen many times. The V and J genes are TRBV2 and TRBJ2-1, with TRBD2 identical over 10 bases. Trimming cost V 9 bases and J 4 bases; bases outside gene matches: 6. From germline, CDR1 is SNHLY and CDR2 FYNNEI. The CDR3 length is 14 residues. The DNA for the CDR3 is TGTGCCAGTAAAGCGGGAGGGCCTTACAATGAGCAGTTCTTC. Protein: CASKAGGPYNEQFF.

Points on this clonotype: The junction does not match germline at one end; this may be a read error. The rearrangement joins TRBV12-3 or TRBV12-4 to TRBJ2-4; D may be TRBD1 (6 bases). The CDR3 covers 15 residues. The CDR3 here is CACSLAQGIRNIQYF. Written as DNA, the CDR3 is TGTGCCTGCAGTTTAGCGCAGGGGATTAGAAACATTCAGTACTTC.

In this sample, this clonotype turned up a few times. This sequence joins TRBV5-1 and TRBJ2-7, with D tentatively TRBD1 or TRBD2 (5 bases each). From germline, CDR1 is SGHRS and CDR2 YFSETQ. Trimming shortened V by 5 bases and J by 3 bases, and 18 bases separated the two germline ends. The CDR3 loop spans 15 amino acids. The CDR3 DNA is TGCGCCAGCAGTCGTGTAGAGGGGTTTCTCTACGAGCAGTACTTC. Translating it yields CASSRVEGFLYEQYF.

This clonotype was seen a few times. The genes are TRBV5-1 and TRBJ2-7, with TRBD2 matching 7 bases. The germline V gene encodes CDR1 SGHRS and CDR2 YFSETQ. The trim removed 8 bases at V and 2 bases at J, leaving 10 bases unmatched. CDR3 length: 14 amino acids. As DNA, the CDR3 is TGCGCCAGTGGACTAGACGGGAATCCCTACGAGCAGTACTTC. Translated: CASGLDGNPYEQYF.

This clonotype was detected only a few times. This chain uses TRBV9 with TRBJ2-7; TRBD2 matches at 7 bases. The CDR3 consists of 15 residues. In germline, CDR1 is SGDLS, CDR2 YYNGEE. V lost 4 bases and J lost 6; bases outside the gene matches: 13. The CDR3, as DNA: TGTGCCAGCAGCCCTCCGACAGCGGGATTAGGCGAGCAGTACTTC. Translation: CASSPPTAGLGEQYF.

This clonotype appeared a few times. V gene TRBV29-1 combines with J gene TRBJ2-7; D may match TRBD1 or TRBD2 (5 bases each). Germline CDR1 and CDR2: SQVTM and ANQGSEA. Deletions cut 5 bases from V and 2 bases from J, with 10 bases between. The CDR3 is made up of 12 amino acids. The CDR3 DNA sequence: TGCAGCGTTAGGGGAGCGGCCTACGAGCAGTACTTC. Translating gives CSVRGAAYEQYF.

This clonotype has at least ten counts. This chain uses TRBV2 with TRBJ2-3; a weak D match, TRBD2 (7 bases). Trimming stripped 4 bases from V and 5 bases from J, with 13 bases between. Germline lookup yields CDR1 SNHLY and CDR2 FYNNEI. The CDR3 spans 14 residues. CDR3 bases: TGTGCCAGCAGTGGGCAGGGGAGGGGAGATACGCAGTATTTT. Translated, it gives CASSGQGRGDTQYF.